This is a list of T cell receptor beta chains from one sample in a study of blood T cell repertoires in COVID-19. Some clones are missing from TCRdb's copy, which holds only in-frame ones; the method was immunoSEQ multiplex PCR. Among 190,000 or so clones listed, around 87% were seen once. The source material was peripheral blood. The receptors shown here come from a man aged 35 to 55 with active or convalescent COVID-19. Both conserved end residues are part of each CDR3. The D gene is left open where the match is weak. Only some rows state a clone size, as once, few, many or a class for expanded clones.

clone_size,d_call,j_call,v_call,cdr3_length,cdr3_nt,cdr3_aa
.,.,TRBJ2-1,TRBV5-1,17,TGCGCCAGCAGCTTGTATTTGGGCGGGGACTCCTACAATGAGCAGTTCTTC,CASSLYLGGDSYNEQFF
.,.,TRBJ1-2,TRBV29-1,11,TGCAGCGTTGAAGAGCGGGATGGCTACACCTTC,CSVEERDGYTF
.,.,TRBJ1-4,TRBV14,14,TGTGCCAGCAGCTGGGACACAGGGCATGAAAAACTGTTTTTT,CASSWDTGHEKLFF
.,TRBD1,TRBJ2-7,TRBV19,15,TGTGCCAGTAGTATAGCCACAGGGGGCCTAAGCGAGCAGTACTTC,CASSIATGGLSEQYF
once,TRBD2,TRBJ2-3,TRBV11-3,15,TGTGCCAGCAGCTTCGGCGGGGGGGCTACAGATACGCAGTATTTT,CASSFGGGATDTQYF
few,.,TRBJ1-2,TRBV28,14,TGTGCCAGCAGTCGTACCACAGGGTTCTATGGCTACACCTTC,CASSRTTGFYGYTF
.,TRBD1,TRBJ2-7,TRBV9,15,TGTGCCAGCAGCGGGCCTAGGACAGGGGTGAACGAGCAGTACTTC,CASSGPRTGVNEQYF
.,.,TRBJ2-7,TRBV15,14,TGTGCCACCAGCAGTACGACAGTAGACTACGAGCAGTACTTC,CATSSTTVDYEQYF
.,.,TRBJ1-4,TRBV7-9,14,TGTGCCAGCAGCCTCCTAGCGGGGGACGAAAAACTGTTTTTT,CASSLLAGDEKLFF
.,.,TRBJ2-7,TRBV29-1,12,TGCAGCGTTGAAAAGGACAGCTACGAGCAGTACTTC,CSVEKDSYEQYF
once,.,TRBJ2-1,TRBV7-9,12,TGTGCCAGCAGCCACCCGGGGACAGAGCAGTTCTTC,CASSHPGTEQFF
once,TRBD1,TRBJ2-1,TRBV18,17,TGTGCCAGCTCACGAGACCGGGACAGGGTCGTCGGGAATGAGCAGTTCTTC,CASSRDRDRVVGNEQFF
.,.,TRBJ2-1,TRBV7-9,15,TGTGCCAGCAGCTTAGGAAGGGTGCGGGGCGATGAGCAGTTCTTC,CASSLGRVRGDEQFF
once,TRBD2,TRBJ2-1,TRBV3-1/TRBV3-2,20,TGTGCCAGCAGCCAATCTTGGCGCAGCGGGGGCCGGAGCTCCTACAATGAGCAGTTCTTC,CASSQSWRSGGRSSYNEQFF
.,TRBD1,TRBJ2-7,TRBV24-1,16,TGTGCCACCAGTGACAGTCCCGGGACAGCCTCCTACGAGCAGTACTTC,CATSDSPGTASYEQYF
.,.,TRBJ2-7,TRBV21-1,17,TGTGCCAGCAGTTGGCTGGGGGCGCGAACCCCCTGCTACGAGCAGTACTTC,CASSWLGARTPCYEQYF
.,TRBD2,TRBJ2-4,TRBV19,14,TGTGCCAGTAAGGCGGGGGTAGCCAAAAACATTCAGTACTTC,CASKAGVAKNIQYF
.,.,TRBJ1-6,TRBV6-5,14,TGTGCCAGCAGTAGGACAGACGGCAATTCACCCCTCCACTTT,CASSRTDGNSPLHF
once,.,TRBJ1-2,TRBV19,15,TGTGCCAGTAGTATTCGAGGGGGAGCTAACTATGGCTACACCTTC,CASSIRGGANYGYTF
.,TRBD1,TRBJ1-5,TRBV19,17,TGTGCCAGTAGTGGGCGGACAGGGAGGGGCTTCAATCAGCCCCAGCATTTT,CASSGRTGRGFNQPQHF
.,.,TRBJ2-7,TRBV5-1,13,TGCGCCAGCAGCTTGGCGGTCGGGGACGAGCAGTACTTC,CASSLAVGDEQYF
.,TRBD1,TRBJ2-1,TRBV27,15,TGTGCCAGCAGTTTTAAGGGACAGGCCTACAATGAGCAGTTCTTC,CASSFKGQAYNEQFF
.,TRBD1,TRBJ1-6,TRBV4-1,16,TGCGCCAGCAGCCCGATCCCGGGACAGGTGAATTCACCCCTCCACTTT,CASSPIPGQVNSPLHF
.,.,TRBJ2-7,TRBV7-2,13,TGTGCCAGCAGCTTAAGGGGTGACCACGAGCAGTACTTC,CASSLRGDHEQYF
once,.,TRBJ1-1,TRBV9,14,TGTGCCAGCAGCGCCGGACACCTGAACACTGAAGCTTTCTTT,CASSAGHLNTEAFF
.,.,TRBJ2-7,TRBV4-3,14,TGCGCCAGCAGCCAAGATCTAGGGGTCTACGAGCAGTACTTC,CASSQDLGVYEQYF
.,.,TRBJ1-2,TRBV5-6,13,TGTGCCAGCAGCTTGTGGGGGGAGAGTGGCTACACCTTC,CASSLWGESGYTF
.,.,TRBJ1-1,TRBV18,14,TGTGCCAGCTCCGCGGGTCCCGTTGGGACTGAAGCTTTCTTT,CASSAGPVGTEAFF
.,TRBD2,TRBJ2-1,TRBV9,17,TGTGCCAGCAGCGTAGGGATGAGGACTAGCGGGGATAATGAGCAGTTCTTC,CASSVGMRTSGDNEQFF
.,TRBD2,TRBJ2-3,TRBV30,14,TGTGCCTGGAGTGGCGGGGGGGTTGGAGATACGCAGTATTTT,CAWSGGGVGDTQYF
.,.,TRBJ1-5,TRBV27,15,TGTGCCAGCAGGGTAGCGGGCAGGGGCAATCAGCCCCAGCATTTT,CASRVAGRGNQPQHF
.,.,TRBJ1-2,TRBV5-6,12,TGTGCCAGCAGCCGTGACTCCCCAAGCTACACCTTC,CASSRDSPSYTF
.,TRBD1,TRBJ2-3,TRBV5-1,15,TGCGCCAGCAGCCTGGGACAGGGGGGCACAGATACGCAGTATTTT,CASSLGQGGTDTQYF
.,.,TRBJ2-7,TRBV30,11,TGTGCCTGGAGTGGCAGTTACGAGCAGTACTTC,CAWSGSYEQYF
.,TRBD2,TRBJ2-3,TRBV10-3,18,TGTGCCATCAGTGAGTCGGGCGCTAGCGGGGGAGGGACAGATACGCAGTATTTT,CAISESGASGGGTDTQYF
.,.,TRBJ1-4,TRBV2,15,TGTGCCAGCGGTTCTGGGTGGGCAGATAATGAAAAACTGTTTTTT,CASGSGWADNEKLFF
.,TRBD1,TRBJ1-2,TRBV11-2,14,TGTGCCAGCAGCACTGGGACAGGGGATTATGGCTACACCTTC,CASSTGTGDYGYTF
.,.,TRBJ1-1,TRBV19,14,TGTGCCAGTAGTACACCGCCGAGGGCCACTGAAGCTTTCTTT,CASSTPPRATEAFF
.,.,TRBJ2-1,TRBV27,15,TGTGCCAGCAGTTTACTGGCAGGAACCTACAATGAGCAGTTCTTC,CASSLLAGTYNEQFF
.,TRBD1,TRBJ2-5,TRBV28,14,TGTGCCAGCAGTTCACCGGGACAGCAAGAGACCCAGTACTTC,CASSSPGQQETQYF
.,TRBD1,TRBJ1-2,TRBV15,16,TGTGCCACCAGCAGAGATGTGGGACAGCTGGTTAATGGCTACACCTTC,CATSRDVGQLVNGYTF
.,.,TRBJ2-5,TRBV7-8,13,TGTGCCAGCAGCTTAGCGACTCAAGAGACCCAGTACTTC,CASSLATQETQYF
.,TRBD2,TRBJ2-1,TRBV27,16,TGTGCCAGCAGTTTATTAGCTAGCGGGGGGGCCATTGAGCAGTTCTTC,CASSLLASGGAIEQFF
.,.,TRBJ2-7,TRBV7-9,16,TGTGCCAGCAGCTTAGGCGGAGCCGCCTTCACCTACGAGCAGTACTTC,CASSLGGAAFTYEQYF
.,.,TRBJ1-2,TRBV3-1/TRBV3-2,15,TGTGCCAGCAGCCAAAGCGAAGGGGCCCGCTATGGCTACACCTTC,CASSQSEGARYGYTF
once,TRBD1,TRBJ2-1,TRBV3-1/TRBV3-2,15,TGTGCCAGCAGCCAAGGACAGGGTGCGTTTAATGAGCAGTTCTTC,CASSQGQGAFNEQFF
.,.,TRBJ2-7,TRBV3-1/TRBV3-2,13,TGTGCCAGCAGCCCCCGGGCAGGGTACGAGCAGTACTTC,CASSPRAGYEQYF
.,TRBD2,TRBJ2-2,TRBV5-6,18,TGTGCCAGCAGCTTTGGCCCGGGAGCGGGGGGGAACACCGGGGAGCTGTTTTTT,CASSFGPGAGGNTGELFF